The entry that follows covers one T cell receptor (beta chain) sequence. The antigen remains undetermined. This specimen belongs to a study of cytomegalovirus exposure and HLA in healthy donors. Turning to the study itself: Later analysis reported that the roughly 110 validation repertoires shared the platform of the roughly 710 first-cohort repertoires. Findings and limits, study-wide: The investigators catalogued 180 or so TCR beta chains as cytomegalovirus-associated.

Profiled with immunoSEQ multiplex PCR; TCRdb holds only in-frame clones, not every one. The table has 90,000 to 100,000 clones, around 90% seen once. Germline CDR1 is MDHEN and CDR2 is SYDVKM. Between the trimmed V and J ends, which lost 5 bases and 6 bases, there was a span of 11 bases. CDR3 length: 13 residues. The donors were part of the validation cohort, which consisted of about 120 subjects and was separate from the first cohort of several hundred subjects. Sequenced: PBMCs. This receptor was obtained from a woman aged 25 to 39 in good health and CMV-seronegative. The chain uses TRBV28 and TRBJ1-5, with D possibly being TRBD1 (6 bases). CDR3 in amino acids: CASSDRGGQPQHF. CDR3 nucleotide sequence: TGTGCCAGCAGTGACCGAGGGGGTCAGCCCCAGCATTTT.